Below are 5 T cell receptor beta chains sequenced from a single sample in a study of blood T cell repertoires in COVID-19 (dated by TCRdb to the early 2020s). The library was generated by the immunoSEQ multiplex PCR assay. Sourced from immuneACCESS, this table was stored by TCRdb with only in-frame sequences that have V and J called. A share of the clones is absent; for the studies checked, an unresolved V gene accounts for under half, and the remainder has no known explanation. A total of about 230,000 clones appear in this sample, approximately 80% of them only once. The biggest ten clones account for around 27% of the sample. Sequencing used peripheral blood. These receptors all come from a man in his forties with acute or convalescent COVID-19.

The CDR3 nucleotides read TGTGCCAGCACCGCCCCCCCGGAGGGGGCCTATGGCTACACCTTC. Amino acids: CASTAPPEGAYGYTF. The chain recombines TRBV28 with TRBJ1-2; 7 bases map to TRBD1. The CDR3 is 15 amino acids. The trim removed 7 bases at V and 4 bases at J, leaving 12 bases unmatched. Per the germline V gene, CDR1 is MDHEN and CDR2 is SYDVKM.

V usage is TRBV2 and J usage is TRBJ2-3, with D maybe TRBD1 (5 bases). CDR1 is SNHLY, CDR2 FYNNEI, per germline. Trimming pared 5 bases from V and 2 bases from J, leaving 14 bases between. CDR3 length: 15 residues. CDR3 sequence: CASSSSKGVTDTQYF. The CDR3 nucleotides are TGTGCCAGCAGTTCTTCTAAAGGGGTCACAGATACGCAGTATTTT.

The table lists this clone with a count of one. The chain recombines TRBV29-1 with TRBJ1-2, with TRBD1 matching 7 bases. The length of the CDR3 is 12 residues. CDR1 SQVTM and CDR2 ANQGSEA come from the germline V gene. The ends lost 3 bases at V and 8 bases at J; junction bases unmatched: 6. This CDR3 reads CSVETTGKGYTF. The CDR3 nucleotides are TGCAGCGTTGAGACGACAGGGAAAGGCTACACCTTC.

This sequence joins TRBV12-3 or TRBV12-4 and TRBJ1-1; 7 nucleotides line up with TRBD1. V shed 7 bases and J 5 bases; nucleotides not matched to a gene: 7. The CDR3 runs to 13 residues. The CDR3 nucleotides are TGTGCCAGCAAATGGACAGGTGAAACTGAAGCTTTCTTT. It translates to CASKWTGETEAFF.

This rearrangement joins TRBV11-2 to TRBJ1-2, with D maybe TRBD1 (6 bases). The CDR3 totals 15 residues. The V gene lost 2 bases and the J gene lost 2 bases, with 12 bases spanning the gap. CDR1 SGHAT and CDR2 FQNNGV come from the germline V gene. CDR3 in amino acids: CASSLRAGENYGYTF. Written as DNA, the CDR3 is TGTGCCAGCAGCTTACGTGCAGGGGAGAACTATGGCTACACCTTC.